Each of the 19 T cell receptor beta chains below was sequenced from the same sample in a study of spatial heterogeneity in lung cancer. In TCRdb, the 5' RACE reads were re-called with MiXCR into one record per CDR3 protein. Among around 41,000 distinct CDR3 sequences listed, approximately 22% were seen once. Time point denoted: blood at routine non-recurrence follow-up after resection. This material consisted of PBMCs, taken at follow-up. These receptors all stem from a female donor with early-stage non-small cell lung cancer.

The V gene is TRBV29-1, the J gene TRBJ1-1; 8 bases are shared with TRBD1. V was pared by 7 bases and J by 3 bases, with 7 bases of the junction left unmatched. This CDR3 is built from 13 residues. Germline V gene sequence: CDR1 SQVTM, CDR2 ANQGSEA. The CDR3 coding sequence is TGCAGCGCCTTGACAGGGGTGGACACTGAAGCTTTCTTT. Amino acids: CSALTGVDTEAFF.

The chain joins TRBV18 to TRBJ2-5; D not resolved. Per the germline V gene, CDR1 is KGHSH and CDR2 is LQKENI. V lost 5 bases to trimming and J lost 5 bases, with 18 bases between them. This CDR3 comprises 15 residues. The DNA for the CDR3 is TGTGCCAGCTCAAAGGTTATCGTCCAAGGGGAGACCCAGTACTTC. Its protein is CASSKVIVQGETQYF.

In this sample, this clonotype turned up a few times. This chain uses TRBV5-1 with TRBJ2-4, with D perhaps assigned TRBD1 or TRBD2 (5 bases each). The CDR3 sequence is 14 residues long. V gave up 4 bases and J gave up 4 bases, with 12 bases separating them. The V gene's germline CDR1 is SGHRS and CDR2 YFSETQ. The CDR3 coding sequence is TGCGCCAGCAGCCCGTCGGGGCTGAAAAACATTCAGTACTTC. Protein: CASSPSGLKNIQYF.

This clonotype was counted between two and nine times. The chain has TRBV7-3 and TRBJ2-1; 8 bases align to TRBD2. V dropped 2 bases and J dropped 7; count of bases not matched to a gene: 4. The CDR3 sequence is 14 residues long. The germline V gene encodes CDR1 SGHTA and CDR2 FQGTGA. The CDR3 loop reads CASSLLGGENEQFF. In DNA, the CDR3 is TGTGCCAGCAGCTTACTCGGGGGGGAAAATGAGCAGTTCTTC.

This clonotype has ten or more counts. This chain links TRBV6-6 with TRBJ2-6; the D is unclear. CDR1 and CDR2 from the germline V gene are MNHNY and SVGAGI (reference sequence). V shed 8 bases and J shed 3 bases, with 8 bases lying between them. The CDR3 has 13 amino acids. The CDR3 here is CASDGIGANVLTF. The CDR3 DNA follows: TGTGCCAGCGATGGGATTGGGGCCAACGTCCTGACTTTC.

This clonotype was recorded at least ten times. J is TRBJ2-7 and V is TRBV7-9, with D uncertain. Trimming pared 1 base from V and 7 bases from J, leaving 17 bases between. Germline CDR1 is SEHNR and CDR2 is FQNEAQ (reference sequence). CDR3 length: 15 amino acids. Written as DNA, the CDR3 is TGTGCCAGCAGCTTAGATCGCCTTGGAGATAGGGAGCAGTACTTC. It yields the protein CASSLDRLGDREQYF.

Concerning this clonotype: The missing conserved phenylalanine or tryptophan at the end of this CDR3 makes a read error likely. The chain uses TRBV7-9 and TRBJ2-7; D unresolved. Trimming stripped 5 bases from V and 3 bases from J, with 5 bases between. Germline values: CDR1 SEHNR, CDR2 FQNEAQ (reference sequence). The CDR3 runs 11 residues. For the CDR3, the DNA is TGTGCCAGCAGCCTCTTCTACGAGCAGTACTCA. Its protein is CASSLFYEQYS.

This clonotype was counted at least ten times. CDR3 bases: TGTGCTAGTGGTCTAGCGGGAGGAAGGTACAATGAGCAGTTCTTC. It codes for CASGLAGGRYNEQFF. The chain is built from TRBV12-5 and TRBJ2-1; 11 nucleotides line up with TRBD2. Per germline, CDR1 LGHNT and CDR2 FRNRAP. V shed 5 bases, J shed 4 bases, and the junction held 4 bases outside the gene matches. The CDR3 runs to 15 residues. Full variable domain (remainder filled in from reference TRBV12-5 and TRBJ2-1): DARVTQTPRHKVTEMGQEVTMRCQPILGHNTVFWYRQTMMQGLELLAYFRNRAPLDDSGMPKDRFSAEMPDATLATLKIQPSEPRDSAVYFCASGLAGGRYNEQFFGPGTRLTVL.

This clonotype has a handful of counts. This chain uses TRBV14 with TRBJ2-6; possible D gene TRBD2, 5 bases. V was trimmed by 2 bases and J by 2 bases, leaving 7 bases between them. The CDR3 sequence is 15 residues long. Germline assignment: CDR1 SGHDN and CDR2 FVKESK. The CDR3 is CASSQRETGANVLTF. The CDR3 DNA reads TGTGCCAGCAGCCAAAGGGAGACTGGGGCCAACGTCCTGACTTTC.

The chain joins TRBV7-8 to TRBJ1-5, with a possible D match to TRBD1 (5 bases). The CDR3 is 13 amino acids. CDR1 SGHVS and CDR2 FQNEAQ come from the germline V gene. Trimming cost V 5 bases and J 6 bases, with 11 bases left between them. CDR3 amino acids: CASSPLGVQPQHF. The CDR3 nucleotides are TGTGCCAGCAGCCCCCTAGGGGTTCAGCCCCAGCATTTT.

This clonotype has just a few counts. The V gene is TRBV20-1, the J gene TRBJ2-1, with 7 nucleotides matching TRBD2. Germline V gene data show CDR1 as DFQATT and CDR2 as SNEGSKA (reference sequence). There are 14 residues in the CDR3. V lost 3 bases to trimming and J lost 6 bases; unmatched junction nucleotides: 8. The CDR3 bases are TGCAGTGCTAGCGGGAGGTTCGGTAGCAATGAGCAGTTCTTC. It translates to CSASGRFGSNEQFF.

The genes are TRBV27 and TRBJ2-5; D uncertain. CDR3 length: 16 residues. Germline V lookup: CDR1 MNHEY, CDR2 SMNVEV (reference sequence). Trimming removed 4 bases at V and 1 base at J, with 16 bases between. CDR3 in DNA: TGTGCCAGCAGTTCCAACTGGTTACGGTTCCAAGAGACCCAGTACTTC. Its protein product is CASSSNWLRFQETQYF.

This clonotype was detected ten times or more. The V call is TRBV29-1, the J call TRBJ2-3; no reliable D call. Germline CDR1 and CDR2: SQVTM and ANQGSEA. This CDR3 comprises 12 residues. With 4 bases removed from V and 5 bases from J, the gap between germline ends came to 10 bases. In DNA, the CDR3 is TGCAGCGTTGGAAGGGAAGGAGATACGCAGTATTTT. Its translation: CSVGREGDTQYF.

This chain joins TRBV11-2 and TRBJ2-7; 10 nucleotides align to TRBD2. CDR3 length: 15 residues. CDR1 is SGHAT and CDR2 is FQNNGV in the germline V gene. The trim removed 4 bases at V and 5 bases at J, leaving 8 bases unmatched. The CDR3 DNA is TGTGCCAGCAGCTCCTTACTAGCGGGATTCAACGAGCAGTACTTC. Translation: CASSSLLAGFNEQYF.

Many counts were recorded for this clonotype. J is TRBJ2-7 and V is TRBV15, with 9 nucleotides matching TRBD1. The CDR3 contains 15 residues. The junction had 3 bases not matched to a gene; V was cut back by 0 bases and J by 3 bases. Germline V gene sequence: CDR1 LNHNV, CDR2 YYDKDF (reference sequence). The CDR3 DNA reads TGTGCCACCAGCAGAGATATGGGACAGGGCTACGAGCAGTACTTC. This codes for CATSRDMGQGYEQYF. Together with reference TRBV15 and TRBJ2-7, the CDR3 gives the full variable domain: DAMVIQNPRYQVTQFGKPVTLSCSQTLNHNVMYWYQQKSSQAPKLLFHYYDKDFNNEADTPDNFQSRRPNTSFCFLDIRSPGLGDTAMYLCATSRDMGQGYEQYFGPGTRLTVT.

The rearrangement links TRBV3-1 to TRBJ2-2; tentative D call: TRBD1 (6 bases). The germline V gene has CDR1 LGHDT and CDR2 YNNKEL (reference sequence). V was shortened by 4 bases and J by 7 bases, with 13 bases between the two germline ends. There are 14 residues in the CDR3. The CDR3 region has the DNA TGTGCCAGCAGCCCAGGGGCGCGTGGCGGGGAGCTGTTTTTT. Its protein product is CASSPGARGGELFF.

This clonotype was recorded many times. This chain links TRBV28 with TRBJ2-1, with D tentatively TRBD2 (5 bases). The CDR3 runs 19 residues. V shed 4 bases and J shed 3 bases, with 25 bases lying between them. The germline V gene encodes CDR1 MDHEN and CDR2 SYDVKM. The DNA of the CDR3 is TGTGCCAGCAGTTCCAGCAGTTTGGGTGCGGGTGCAGACTACAATGAGCAGTTCTTC. Translation gives CASSSSSLGAGADYNEQFF. The whole variable domain, remainder taken from reference TRBV28 and TRBJ2-1, is DVKVTQSSRYLVKRTGEKVFLECVQDMDHENMFWYRQDPGLGLRLIYFSYDVKMKEKGDIPEGYSVSREKKERFSLILESASTNQTSMYLCASSSSSLGAGADYNEQFFGPGTRLTVL.

This clonotype appeared many times. The CDR3 here is CASGLAVGIDIQYF. For the CDR3, the DNA is TGTGCCAGCGGCCTAGCGGTAGGGATAGACATTCAGTACTTC. This chain uses TRBV6-5 with TRBJ2-4, with 7 bases that match TRBD2. There are 14 residues in the CDR3. CDR1 and CDR2 (germline): MNHEY, SVGAGI. J gave up 8 bases and V 8 bases, and 12 bases lay outside the gene matches.

This clonotype was counted a few times. The rearrangement joins TRBV7-9 to TRBJ1-1, with D possibly being TRBD1 (6 bases). CDR3 length: 11 residues. Trimming removed 4 bases from V and 10 bases from J, with 10 bases in between. CDR1 is SEHNR, CDR2 FQNEAQ, per germline (reference sequence). The CDR3 is CASSSEGGAFF. The CDR3 DNA reads as TGTGCCAGCAGCTCAGAGGGGGGAGCTTTCTTT.